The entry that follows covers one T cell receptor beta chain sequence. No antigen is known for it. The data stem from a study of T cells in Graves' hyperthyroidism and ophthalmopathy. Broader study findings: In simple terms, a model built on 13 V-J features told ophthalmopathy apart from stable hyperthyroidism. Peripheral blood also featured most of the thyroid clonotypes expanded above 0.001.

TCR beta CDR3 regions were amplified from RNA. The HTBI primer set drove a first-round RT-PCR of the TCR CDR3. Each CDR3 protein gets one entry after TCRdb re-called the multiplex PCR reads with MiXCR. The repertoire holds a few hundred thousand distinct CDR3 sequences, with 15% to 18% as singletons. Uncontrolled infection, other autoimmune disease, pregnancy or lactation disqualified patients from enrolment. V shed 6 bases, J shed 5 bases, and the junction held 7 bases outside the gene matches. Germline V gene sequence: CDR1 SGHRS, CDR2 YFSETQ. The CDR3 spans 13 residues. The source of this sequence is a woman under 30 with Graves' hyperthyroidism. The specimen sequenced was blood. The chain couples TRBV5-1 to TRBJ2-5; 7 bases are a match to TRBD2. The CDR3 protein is CASNPYGGETQYF. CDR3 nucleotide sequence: TGCGCCAGCAATCCATACGGGGGGGAGACCCAGTACTTC.